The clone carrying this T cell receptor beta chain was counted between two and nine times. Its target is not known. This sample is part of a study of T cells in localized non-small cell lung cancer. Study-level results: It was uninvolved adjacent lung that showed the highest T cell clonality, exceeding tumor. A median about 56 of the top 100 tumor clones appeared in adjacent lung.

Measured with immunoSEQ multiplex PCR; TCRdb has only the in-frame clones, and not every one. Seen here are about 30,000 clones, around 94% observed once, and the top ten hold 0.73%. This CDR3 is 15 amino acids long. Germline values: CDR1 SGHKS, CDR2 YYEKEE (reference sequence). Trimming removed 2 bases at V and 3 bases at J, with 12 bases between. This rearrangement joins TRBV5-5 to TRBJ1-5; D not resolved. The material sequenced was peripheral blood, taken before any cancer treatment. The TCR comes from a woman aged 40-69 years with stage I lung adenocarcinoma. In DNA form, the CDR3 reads TGTGCCAGCAGCTTTACGGACGGCTTCAATCAGCCCCAGCATTTT. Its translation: CASSFTDGFNQPQHF.